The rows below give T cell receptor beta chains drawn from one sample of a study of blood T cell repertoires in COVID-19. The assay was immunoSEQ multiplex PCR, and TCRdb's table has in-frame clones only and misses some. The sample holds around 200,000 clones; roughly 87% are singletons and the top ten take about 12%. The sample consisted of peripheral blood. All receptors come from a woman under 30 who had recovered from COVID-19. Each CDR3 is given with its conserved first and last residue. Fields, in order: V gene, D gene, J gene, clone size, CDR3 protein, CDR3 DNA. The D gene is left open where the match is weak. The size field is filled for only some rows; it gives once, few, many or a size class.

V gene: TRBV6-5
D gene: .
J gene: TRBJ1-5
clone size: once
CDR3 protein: CASSSGEGQPQHF
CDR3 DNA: TGTGCCAGCAGTTCAGGGGAAGGACAGCCCCAGCATTTT

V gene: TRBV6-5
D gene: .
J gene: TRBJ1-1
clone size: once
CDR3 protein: CASSAPGVMNTEAFF
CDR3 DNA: TGTGCCAGCAGCGCACCGGGAGTTATGAACACTGAAGCTTTCTTT

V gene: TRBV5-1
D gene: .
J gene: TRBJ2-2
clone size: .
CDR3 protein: CASSLDRPTGELFF
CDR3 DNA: TGCGCCAGCAGCTTGGACAGACCGACGGGGGAGCTGTTTTTT

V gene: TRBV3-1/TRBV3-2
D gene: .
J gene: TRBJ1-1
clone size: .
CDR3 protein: CASSQARGYEAFF
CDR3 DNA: TGTGCCAGCAGCCAGGCGCGGGGGTATGAAGCTTTCTTT

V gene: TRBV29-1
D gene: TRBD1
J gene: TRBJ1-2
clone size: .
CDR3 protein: CSGDRADYGYTF
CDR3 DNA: TGCAGCGGGGACAGGGCGGACTATGGCTACACCTTC

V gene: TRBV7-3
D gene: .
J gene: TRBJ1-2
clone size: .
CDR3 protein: CASSLTGFGDGYTF
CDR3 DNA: TGTGCCAGCAGCTTAACGGGCTTCGGCGATGGCTACACCTTC

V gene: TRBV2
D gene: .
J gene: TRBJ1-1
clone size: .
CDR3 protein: CASYRALSENTEAFF
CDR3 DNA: TGTGCCAGCTACAGGGCTCTGTCGGAGAACACTGAAGCTTTCTTT

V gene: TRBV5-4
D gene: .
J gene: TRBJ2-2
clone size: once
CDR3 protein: CASSHLGGVNTGELFF
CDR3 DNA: TGTGCCAGCAGCCATCTAGGGGGAGTGAACACCGGGGAGCTGTTTTTT

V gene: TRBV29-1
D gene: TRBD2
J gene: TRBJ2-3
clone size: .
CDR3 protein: CSTLAESSTDTQYF
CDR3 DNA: TGCAGCACACTAGCGGAATCTAGCACAGATACGCAGTATTTT

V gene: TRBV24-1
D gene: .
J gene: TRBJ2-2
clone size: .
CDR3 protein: CATSDAFRGTGELFF
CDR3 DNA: TGTGCCACCAGTGATGCCTTCCGGGGCACCGGGGAGCTGTTTTTT

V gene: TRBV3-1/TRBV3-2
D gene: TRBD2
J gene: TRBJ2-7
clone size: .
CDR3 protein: CASSHPAGPGEQYF
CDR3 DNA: TGTGCCAGCAGCCATCCAGCGGGGCCGGGAGAGCAGTACTTC

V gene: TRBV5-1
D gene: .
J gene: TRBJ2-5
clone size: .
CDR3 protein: CASSGATWQISRWETQYF
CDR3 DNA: TGCGCCAGCAGCGGGGCTACCTGGCAGATCAGCAGGTGGGAGACCCAGTACTTC

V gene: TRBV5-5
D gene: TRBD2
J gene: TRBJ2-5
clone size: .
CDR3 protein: CASSLRGEGIQETQYF
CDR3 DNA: TGTGCCAGCAGTCTGCGGGGGGAGGGGATCCAAGAGACCCAGTACTTC

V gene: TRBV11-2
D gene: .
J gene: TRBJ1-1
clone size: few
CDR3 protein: CASSLQPGFTEAFF
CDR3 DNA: TGTGCCAGCAGCCTCCAACCAGGGTTCACTGAAGCTTTCTTT

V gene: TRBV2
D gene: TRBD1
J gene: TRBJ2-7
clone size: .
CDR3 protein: CAILTGASYEQYF
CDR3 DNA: TGTGCCATTCTGACAGGGGCGTCCTACGAGCAGTACTTC

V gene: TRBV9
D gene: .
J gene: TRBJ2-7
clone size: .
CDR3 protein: CASSVGRTEYEQYF
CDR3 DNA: TGTGCCAGCAGCGTCGGCAGGACTGAGTACGAGCAGTACTTC

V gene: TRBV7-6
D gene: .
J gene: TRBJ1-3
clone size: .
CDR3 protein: CASSTAILSGNTIYF
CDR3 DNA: TGTGCCAGCTCGACAGCGATTTTGTCTGGAAACACCATATATTTT

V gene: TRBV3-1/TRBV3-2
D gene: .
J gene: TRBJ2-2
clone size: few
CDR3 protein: CASSQARTGELFF
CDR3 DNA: TGTGCCAGCAGCCAAGCCCGGACCGGGGAGCTGTTTTTT

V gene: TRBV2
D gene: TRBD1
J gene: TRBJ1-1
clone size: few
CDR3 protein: CASSPRTGMNTEAFF
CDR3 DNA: TGTGCCAGCAGCCCTCGGACAGGCATGAACACTGAAGCTTTCTTT

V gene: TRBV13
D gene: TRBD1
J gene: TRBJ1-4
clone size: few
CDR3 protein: CASSSGTEGEKLFF
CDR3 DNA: TGTGCCAGCAGCTCCGGGACAGAAGGAGAAAAACTGTTTTTT

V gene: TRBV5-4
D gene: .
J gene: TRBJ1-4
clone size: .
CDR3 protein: CASSFGHLEKLFF
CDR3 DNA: TGTGCCAGCAGCTTCGGACACCTTGAAAAACTGTTTTTT

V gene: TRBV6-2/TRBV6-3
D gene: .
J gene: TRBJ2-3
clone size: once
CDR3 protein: CASSYIPSEGDTQYF
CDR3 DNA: TGTGCCAGCAGTTACATCCCTAGCGAGGGAGATACGCAGTATTTT

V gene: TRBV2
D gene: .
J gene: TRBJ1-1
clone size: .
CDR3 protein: CASSLTEHEAFF
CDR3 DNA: TGTGCCAGCAGCCTGACAGAACATGAAGCTTTCTTT

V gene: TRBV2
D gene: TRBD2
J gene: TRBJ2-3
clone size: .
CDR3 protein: CASRASSGRTDTQYF
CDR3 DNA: TGTGCCAGCAGAGCCTCTAGCGGACGCACAGATACGCAGTATTTT

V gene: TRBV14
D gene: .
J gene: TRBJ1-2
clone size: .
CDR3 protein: CASSQLVLASGYTF
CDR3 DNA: TGTGCCAGCAGCCAACTGGTCCTAGCGTCTGGCTACACCTTC

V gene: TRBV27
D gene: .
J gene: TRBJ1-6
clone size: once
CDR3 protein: CASSFWSGQQIPLHF
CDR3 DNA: TGTGCCAGCAGTTTCTGGTCTGGACAGCAAATTCCCCTCCACTTT

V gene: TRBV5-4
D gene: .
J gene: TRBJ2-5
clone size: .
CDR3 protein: CASRDRIVETQYF
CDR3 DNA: TGTGCCAGCAGAGACAGGATAGTAGAGACCCAGTACTTC

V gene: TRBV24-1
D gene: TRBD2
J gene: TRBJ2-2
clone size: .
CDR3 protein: CATSERLAEHTGELFF
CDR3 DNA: TGTGCCACCAGTGAGAGACTAGCGGAGCACACCGGGGAGCTGTTTTTT

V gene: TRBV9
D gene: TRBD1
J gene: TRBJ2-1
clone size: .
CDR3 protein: CASSDGDSPYNEQFF
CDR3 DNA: TGTGCCAGCAGCGACGGGGACAGCCCATACAATGAGCAGTTCTTC

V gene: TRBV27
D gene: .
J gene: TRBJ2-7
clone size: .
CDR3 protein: CASSPRVPAYEQYF
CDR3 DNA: TGTGCCAGCAGCCCCCGGGTACCGGCCTACGAGCAGTACTTC

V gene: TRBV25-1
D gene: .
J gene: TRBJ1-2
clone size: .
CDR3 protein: CASSELRSYGYTF
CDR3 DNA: TGTGCCAGCAGTGAATTAAGGAGTTATGGCTACACCTTC

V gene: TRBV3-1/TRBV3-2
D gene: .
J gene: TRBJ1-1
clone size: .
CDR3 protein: CASSRRRGNTEAFF
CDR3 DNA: TGTGCCAGCAGCCGACGACGGGGGAACACTGAAGCTTTCTTT

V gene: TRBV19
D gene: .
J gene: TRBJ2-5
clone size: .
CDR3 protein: CASSIEYQTPGTQYF
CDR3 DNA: TGTGCCAGTAGTATTGAGTACCAAACCCCTGGGACCCAGTACTTC

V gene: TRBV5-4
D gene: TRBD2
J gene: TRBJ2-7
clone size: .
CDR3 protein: CASSPLLAGGSRGEQYF
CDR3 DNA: TGTGCCAGCAGCCCCCTCCTAGCGGGAGGCTCGAGGGGCGAGCAGTACTTC

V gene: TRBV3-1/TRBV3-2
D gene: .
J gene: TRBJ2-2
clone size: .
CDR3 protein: CASSQPGLNTGELFF
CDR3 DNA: TGTGCCAGCAGCCAGCCGGGACTTAACACCGGGGAGCTGTTTTTT

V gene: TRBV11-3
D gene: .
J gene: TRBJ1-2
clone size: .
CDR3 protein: CASSLGGDDYTF
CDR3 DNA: TGTGCCAGCAGCTTAGGGGGGGATGACTACACCTTC

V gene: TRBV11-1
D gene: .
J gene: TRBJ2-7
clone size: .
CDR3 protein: CASSLEGSSYEQYF
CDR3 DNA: TGTGCCAGCAGCTTAGAAGGGAGCTCCTACGAGCAGTACTTC

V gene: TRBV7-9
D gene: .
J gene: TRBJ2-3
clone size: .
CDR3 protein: CASTLSGTDTQYF
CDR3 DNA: TGTGCCAGTACCCTTAGTGGCACAGATACGCAGTATTTT